This T cell receptor beta chain comes out of a study of OX40 agonist ivuxolimab in advanced cancers. Concerning the study at large: The costimulatory receptor OX40 (CD134) was targeted by ivuxolimab, a fully human IgG2 agonistic monoclonal antibody. Among the approximately 54 dose-escalation patients, about 20 had hepatocellular carcinoma, approximately 15 melanoma, 9 renal cell carcinoma and 9 head and neck cancer. Partial responses occurred in three dose-escalation patients, of whom one had hepatocellular carcinoma and two had cutaneous melanoma. A male proportion of roughly 85% and a mean age of approximately 61 years, ranging from roughly 20 to 80, were recorded for the dose-escalation cohort. Intravenous ivuxolimab was administered to patients every 2 weeks at six dose levels: 0.01, 0.1, 0.3, 1.5, 3 and 10 mg/kg. The point of sequencing TCRbeta in the periphery was to test whether ivuxolimab changed TCR sequence diversity and drove clonal T-cell expansion. Prior anti-PD-1, anti-PD-L1 or anti-CTLA-4 therapy was permitted, and checkpoint inhibitors had been received by around 40% of dose-escalation patients. The monotherapy dose-escalation portion (N ≈ 55 patients) of the phase I ivuxolimab trial is reported in the paper.

To sequence the TCRbeta CDR3 region, genomic DNA was isolated from the sorted cells. The immunoSEQ Assay was used to sequence the TCRbeta CDR3 regions. In its TCRdb copy, this immuneACCESS table keeps in-frame sequences only and misses some clones. Where compared with another copy, unresolved V genes explain less than half of these, and the others have no known cause. This sample is represented by about 79,000 clones; about 90% of them were singletons. The ten largest clones take up roughly 6.9% of the sample. What the study reported, not specific to this receptor: After ivuxolimab, more expanded clones were found on average in CD8+ T cells than in CD4+ T cells. Partial responders in the 0.1-3.0 mg/kg groups had among the lowest normalized peripheral clonal expansion, especially among CD8+ T cells. Which antigens the clonally expanded peripheral T cells were specific for was not determined. Low levels of normalized T-cell clonal expansion were also seen in some nonresponding patients. Clonal expansion of both CD4+ and CD8+ blood T cells was observed from baseline to week 6 at doses 0.1 to 3.0 mg/kg.

A word on this clone: Its antigen specificity is not known. No quality values exist for individual bases; no much larger clone is one base distant.

The trial excluded patients who had a history of autoimmune disease or were on systemic immunosuppression. Peripheral blood for TCR sequencing was drawn from every dose cohort at baseline, at cycle 4 day 1 and at cycle 7 day 1. The samples were taken from a phase I, first-in-human, multicenter, open-label dose-escalation trial of ivuxolimab. Adults with locally advanced or metastatic melanoma, renal cell, hepatocellular, or head and neck squamous cell carcinoma were enrolled in the trial. Before TCR sequencing, CD4+ T cells and CD8+ T cells were sorted from peripheral blood as separate populations. The TCR originated in an adult with an advanced solid tumor such as melanoma, head and neck, liver or kidney cancer. This sample comprised CD4+ or CD8+ T cells sorted from blood, obtained in a trial of the OX40 agonist ivuxolimab.

This receptor has the CDR3 CATSARYTDTQYF. The nucleotide sequence reads as follows: TGTGCCACCTCAGCGCGGTACACAGATACGCAGTATTTT. Rearrangement joined TRBV15 to TRBJ2-3; the D gene cannot be resolved reliably. The CDR3 runs 13 residues from the cysteine to the phenylalanine. Here the CDR3 DNA is all that survives: 39 bases in frame from base 1. In the germline V gene (reference sequence), CDR1 corresponds to LNHNV and CDR2 to YYDKDF. V drops 8 bases and J drops 2 bases, leaving 11 bases in between.